The clone carrying this T cell receptor (beta chain) was picked up many times. Its antigen is not known. Germline V gene sequence: CDR1 DFQATT, CDR2 SNEGSKA (reference sequence). The CDR3 is 13 residues long. V lost 2 bases to trimming and J lost 6 bases; unmatched junction nucleotides: 5. This specimen belongs to a study of CD8 T cells in ankylosing spondylitis. A quantitative 5'-RACE method, one with molecular barcodes, was used to make TCR beta libraries. MiXCR, applied by TCRdb to the 5' RACE reads, yields one record per CDR3 protein. The repertoire holds 200,000 to 250,000 distinct CDR3 sequences, with about 10% as singletons. Study-level points and caveats: Some motif variants were previously reported in reactive arthritis synovial fluid and blood. Disease-linked clones reportedly showed significant enrichment in matched ankylosing spondylitis synovial fluid.

The receptor comes from a male donor with ankylosing spondylitis or in good health (not recorded which). The sequenced sample was blood, either unsorted or a sorted T cell fraction (not recorded which). The chain combines TRBV20-1 with TRBJ2-7; 9 bases line up with TRBD2. CDR3 coding DNA: TGCAGTGCTAGATTCCTTAGCGGGGGCGAGCAGTACTTC. Encoded protein: CSARFLSGGEQYF.